What follows is one T cell receptor (beta chain) and its context. The target antigen is unknown. V lost 9 bases, J lost 1 base, and 16 bases lay in between. The V gene's germline CDR1 is SGHRS and CDR2 YFSETQ. The CDR3 has 14 amino acids. This sample's time point: week 5, during vaccination. Every vaccination contained 300 ug of the mutant IDH1 20-mer peptide and was paired with topical imiquimod. The table came from immunoSEQ multiplex PCR; TCRdb's copy has only in-frame clones and leaves some out. The sample shows some 38,000 clones, approximately 78% of them seen only once. This sample was included in a study of a mutant IDH1 vaccine in newly diagnosed glioma. Study overall: Treated patients comprised approximately 62% males and around 40% females, mean age about 40 years. Earlier therapy was either radiotherapy, temozolomide, or both, and most got both.

This chain connects TRBV5-1 to TRBJ1-2; tentative D call: TRBD1 (5 bases). The starting material was PBMCs, obtained from a glioma patient whose treatment included an IDH1 peptide vaccine. This TCR came from a man aged 40-49 years with glioma. CDR3 bases: TGCGCCACCAGGCAGGGCCTCCTTAACTATGGCTACACCTTC. Protein: CATRQGLLNYGYTF.